This T cell receptor beta chain was obtained from a study of shared clonotypes between healthy human individuals. Once extracted for a subset, genomic DNA was divided evenly among several immunoSEQ plates. Method: immunoSEQ multiplex PCR; TCRdb's copy keeps in-frame clones and lacks some. This table holds over a million clones, 70% to 80% found once. Per the germline V gene, CDR1 is PRHDT and CDR2 is FYEKMQ (reference sequence). The CDR3 spans 14 residues. V lost 0 bases and J 4 bases, leaving 9 bases between the germline ends. The TCR sequence derives from a man aged 18 to 29 in good health. Some clones in this sample may be carry-over from other donors' samples. The genes are TRBV13 and TRBJ2-5; TRBD1 is a possible D gene (6 bases). The material sequenced was memory CD4+ T cells from PBMCs. Subset in this sample: CD45RA-negative fraction. The CDR3 DNA reads as TGTGCCAGCAGCTTAGGGGGCAGGGGAGAGACCCAGTACTTC. The encoded protein is CASSLGGRGETQYF. Based on the CDR3 plus reference TRBV13 and TRBJ2-5, the full variable domain is AAGVIQSPRHLIKEKRETATLKCYPIPRHDTVYWYQQGPGQDPQFLISFYEKMQSDKGSIPDRFSAQQFSDYHSELNMSSLELGDSALYFCASSLGGRGETQYFGPGTRLLVL.